The clone carrying this T cell receptor (beta chain) was seen repeatedly, ten times or more. The target antigen is unknown. Germline V gene lookup returns CDR1 DFQATT and CDR2 SNEGSKA (reference sequence). J was trimmed by 6 bases and V by 4 bases; bases with no gene match: 6. The CDR3 sequence is 15 residues long. The sample belongs to a study of T cells after yellow fever vaccination. Study-wide results and caveats: Among all clonotypes, a small share was observed in both CD4 and CD8 compartments.

TCRdb called the 5' RACE reads again in MiXCR, with one record for every CDR3 protein. Seen here are 250,000 to 300,000 distinct CDR3 sequences, around 10% observed once, and the top ten hold around 3.4%. Sample: CD4+ T cells sorted from PBMCs, taken 5 days after the yellow fever booster vaccination. The sequence was obtained from a man between 18 and 35 years old who received the YFV17D yellow fever vaccine. This chain joins TRBV20-1 and TRBJ2-2, with 12 bases identical to TRBD1. The CDR3 sequence is CSAIRGQGAAGELFF. CDR3 DNA sequence: TGCAGTGCTATCAGGGGACAGGGGGCTGCCGGGGAGCTGTTTTTT.